This TCR beta chain was retrieved from a study of blood T cell repertoires in COVID-19. About the research overall: Collection of acute and convalescent COVID-19 samples took place in the United States, Italy and Spain. T cells, B-cell-depleted T cells, or PBMCs supplied cDNA or gDNA.

In the study's own analysis: By means of reference gene primer amplification, nucleated cell counts were estimated. Generated by immunoSEQ multiplex PCR, the TCRdb table keeps only in-frame clones and is missing some. The V and J calls and clone size come from that table; D and trimming were worked out from the DNA. The sample carries about 310,000 clones, about 87% recorded once. Germline CDR1 SGHTS, CDR2 YDEGEE. V lost 0 bases and J lost 8; bases outside the gene matches: 7. The CDR3 spans 16 residues. The TCR was taken from a woman between 45 and 65 years old who had recovered from COVID-19. Sequencing was performed on peripheral blood. This chain uses TRBV5-8 with TRBJ2-1, with 11 bases identical to TRBD2. DNA of the CDR3: TGTGCCAGCAGCTTGGCGACTAGCGGGGTTTTTCATGAGCAGTTCTTC. Translation: CASSLATSGVFHEQFF.